The 13 T cell receptor beta chains presented below share a single source sample, sequenced in a study of T cells in Graves' hyperthyroidism and ophthalmopathy. Researchers amplified the TCR beta CDR3 regions from RNA transcripts. During a first-round RT-PCR of the TCR CDR3, the HTBI primer set was used. MiXCR was run by TCRdb on the multiplex PCR reads, yielding one entry per CDR3 protein. The sample contains roughly 45,000 distinct CDR3 sequences, around 48% of which appear only once. Source material: peripheral blood or thyroid tissue (not recorded which). All receptors derive from a woman between 45 and 60 years old with Graves' hyperthyroidism.

For the CDR3, the DNA is TGTGCCAGCAGTGCTGTGGACAGGGTCCATGGCTACACCTTC. Translation: CASSAVDRVHGYTF. This chain connects TRBV2 to TRBJ1-2; 8 nucleotides align to TRBD1. The junction had 7 bases not matched to a gene; V was cut back by 4 bases and J by 6 bases. The CDR3 sequence is 14 residues long. CDR1 and CDR2 from the germline V gene are SNHLY and FYNNEI.

This clonotype has a single count. In DNA, the CDR3 is TGTGCCAGCAGCTCACTAGCGGGAGAAGGGACAGATACGCAGTATTTT. Translated: CASSSLAGEGTDTQYF. The rearrangement links TRBV5-5 to TRBJ2-3; 11 bases map to TRBD2. The junction had 6 bases not matched to a gene; V was cut back by 3 bases and J by 3 bases. Per germline, CDR1 SGHKS and CDR2 YYEKEE (reference sequence). This CDR3 has 16 amino acids.

This chain uses TRBV5-5 with TRBJ2-5; 10 bases fit TRBD2. Germline assignment: CDR1 SGHKS and CDR2 YYEKEE (reference sequence). This CDR3 has 14 residues. Trimming cost V 4 bases and J 4 bases; bases outside gene matches: 4. CDR3 region: CASSLAGEGETQYF. CDR3 DNA sequence: TGTGCCAGCAGCCTAGCGGGAGAGGGAGAGACCCAGTACTTC.

In the case of this clonotype: An end of the junction differs from the germline gene, which may be a read error. V and J are TRBV7-9 and TRBJ2-7; TRBD2 matches at 11 bases. The CDR3 loop spans 16 amino acids. Germline CDR1 is SEHNR and CDR2 is FQNEAQ (reference sequence). The CDR3 region is CASSQALAGGPYEQYF. The CDR3, as DNA: TGCGCCAGCAGCCAAGCCCTAGCGGGAGGCCCCTACGAGCAGTACTTC. Together with reference TRBV7-9 and TRBJ2-7, the CDR3 gives the full variable domain: DTGVSQNPRHKITKRGQNVTFRCDPISEHNRLYWYRQTLGQGPEFLTYFQNEAQLEKSRLLSDRFSAERPKGSFSTLEIQRTEQGDSAMYLCASSQALAGGPYEQYFGPGTRLTVT.

This clonotype has at least ten counts. The V gene is TRBV10-3, the J gene TRBJ1-5, with TRBD1 matching over 10 bases. The length of the CDR3 is 15 residues. In germline, CDR1 is ENHRY, CDR2 SYGVKD. With V trimmed by 4 bases and J by 6 bases, 6 bases remained unmatched. The CDR3 DNA reads as TGTGCCATCAGTGCGGGACAGGGGTTTACTCAGCCCCAGCATTTT. Translated, it gives CAISAGQGFTQPQHF.

Many counts were recorded for this clonotype. The chain links TRBV27 to TRBJ2-2; D is unclear. CDR1 and CDR2 (germline): MNHEY, SMNVEV (reference sequence). This CDR3 region has 14 residues. The ends were cut back, 5 bases at V and 0 bases at J, with 7 bases in the middle. In DNA form, the CDR3 reads TGTGCCAGCAGTCTCTCTGCGAACACCGGGGAGCTGTTTTTT. Translating gives CASSLSANTGELFF.

The count of this clonotype is one. This chain uses TRBV18 with TRBJ2-3; perhaps TRBD2 as D (5 bases). Germline V CDR1 and CDR2: KGHSH, LQKENI. Trimming stripped 8 bases from V and 0 bases from J, with 9 bases between. The CDR3 sequence is 13 residues long. DNA of the CDR3: TGTGCCAGCCAGGACTTAAGCACAGATACGCAGTATTTT. Its translation is CASQDLSTDTQYF.

This clonotype was detected ten times or more. V and J are TRBV29-1 and TRBJ2-2; the D call may be TRBD1 or TRBD2 (6 bases each). The germline gives CDR1 SQVTM, CDR2 ANQGSEA. The germline V and J ends were trimmed by 1 base and 0 bases, with 15 bases remaining between them. The CDR3 loop spans 17 amino acids. CDR3 residues: CSVEVLGRGANTGELFF. CDR3 DNA: TGCAGCGTTGAAGTCCTGGGAAGGGGGGCGAACACCGGGGAGCTGTTTTTT.

A few counts support this clonotype. The CDR3 DNA sequence: TGCAGCGTTGGGGGGACAGGGGGCTGGTATGGCTACACCTTC. This encodes CSVGGTGGWYGYTF. This chain uses TRBV29-1 with TRBJ1-2; 12 positions match TRBD1. Germline trimming cut 4 bases from V and 5 bases from J; bases unmatched to any gene: 5. Germline V gives CDR1 SQVTM, CDR2 ANQGSEA. The CDR3 loop spans 14 amino acids.

The gene calls are TRBV9 and TRBJ1-6; possible D gene TRBD1, 6 bases. Germline V gives CDR1 SGDLS, CDR2 YYNGEE. V lost 0 bases and J lost 10, with 14 bases in between. The CDR3 runs 15 residues. CDR3 sequence (DNA): TGTGCCAGCAGCGTAGCCGGGACAATCAACTCACCCCTCCACTTT. It codes for CASSVAGTINSPLHF.

This clonotype was seen only once. The chain employs TRBV24-1 and TRBJ2-5; the D gene is possibly TRBD1 (5 bases). The CDR3 contains 14 residues. Trimming pared 3 bases from V and 1 base from J, leaving 8 bases between. The germline gives CDR1 KGHDR, CDR2 SFDVKD. CDR3 region: CATSDAGPQETQYF. The CDR3 coding sequence is TGTGCCACCAGTGATGCAGGGCCCCAAGAGACCCAGTACTTC.

Many counts were recorded for this clonotype. This chain links TRBV27 with TRBJ2-2, with a possible D match to TRBD1 (5 bases). The CDR3 loop spans 14 amino acids. Between the trimmed V and J ends, which lost 7 bases and 1 base, there was a span of 10 bases. Germline values: CDR1 MNHEY, CDR2 SMNVEV (reference sequence). The CDR3 protein is CASTEDRNTGELFF. The CDR3 DNA is TGTGCCAGCACTGAAGACAGGAACACCGGGGAGCTGTTTTTT.

This clonotype was observed many times. V usage is TRBV6-1 and J usage is TRBJ2-7, with D perhaps given as TRBD1 or TRBD2 (5 bases each). The V end lost 6 bases, the J end lost 6 bases, and 18 bases lay between the germline ends. CDR1 is MNHNS, CDR2 SASEGT, per germline. The CDR3 covers 14 residues. This CDR3 is CASSTGRWGGEQYF. CDR3 nucleotides: TGTGCCAGCAGCACGGGGCGGTGGGGCGGCGAGCAGTACTTC.